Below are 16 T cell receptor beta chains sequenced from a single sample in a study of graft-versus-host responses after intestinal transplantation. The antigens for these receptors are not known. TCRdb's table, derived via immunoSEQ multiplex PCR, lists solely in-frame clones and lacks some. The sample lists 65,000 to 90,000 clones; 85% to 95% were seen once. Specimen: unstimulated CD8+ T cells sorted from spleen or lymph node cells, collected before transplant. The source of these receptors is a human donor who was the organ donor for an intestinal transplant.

The CDR3 region is CASSLDRETGELFF. The CDR3, as DNA: TGTGCCAGCAGCTTGGACAGGGAAACCGGGGAGCTGTTTTTT. This sequence joins TRBV5-6 and TRBJ2-2, with D maybe TRBD1 (6 bases). V was shortened by 0 bases and J by 5 bases, with 8 bases between the two germline ends. Germline lookup yields CDR1 SGHDT and CDR2 YYEEEE. The CDR3 runs 14 residues. Variable domain in full (rest from reference TRBV5-6 and TRBJ2-2): DAGVTQSPTHLIKTRGQQVTLRCSPKSGHDTVSWYQQALGQGPQFIFQYYEEEERQRGNFPDRFSGHQFPNYSSELNVNALLLGDSALYLCASSLDRETGELFFGEGSRLTVL.

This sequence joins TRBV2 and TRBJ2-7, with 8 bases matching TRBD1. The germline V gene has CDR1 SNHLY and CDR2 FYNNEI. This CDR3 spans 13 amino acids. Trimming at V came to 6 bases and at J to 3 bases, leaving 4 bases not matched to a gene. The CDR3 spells CASRVTGDYEQYF. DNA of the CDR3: TGTGCCAGCAGGGTGACAGGGGACTACGAGCAGTACTTC.

The CDR3 DNA reads TGCAGCGTTGAAGATTATCAGGGGGGATATGGCTACACCTTC. Translating gives CSVEDYQGGYGYTF. The gene calls are TRBV29-1 and TRBJ1-2; 7 nucleotides align to TRBD1. CDR1 and CDR2 from the germline V gene are SQVTM and ANQGSEA. The CDR3 spans 14 residues. J lost 5 bases, V lost 0 bases, and 6 bases had no gene match.

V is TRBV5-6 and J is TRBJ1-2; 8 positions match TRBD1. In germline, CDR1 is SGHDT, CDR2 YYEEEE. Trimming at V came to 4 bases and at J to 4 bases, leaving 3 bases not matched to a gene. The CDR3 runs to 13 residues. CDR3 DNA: TGTGCCAGCAGCCCGACAGGGGCCTATGGCTACACCTTC. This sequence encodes CASSPTGAYGYTF.

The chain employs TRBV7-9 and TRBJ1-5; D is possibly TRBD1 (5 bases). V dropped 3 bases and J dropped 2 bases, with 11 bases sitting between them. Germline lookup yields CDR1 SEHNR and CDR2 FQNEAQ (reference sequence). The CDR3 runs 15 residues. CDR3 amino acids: CASSFDSLGNQPQHF. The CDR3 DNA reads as TGTGCCAGCAGCTTTGACAGCCTCGGCAATCAGCCCCAGCATTTT.

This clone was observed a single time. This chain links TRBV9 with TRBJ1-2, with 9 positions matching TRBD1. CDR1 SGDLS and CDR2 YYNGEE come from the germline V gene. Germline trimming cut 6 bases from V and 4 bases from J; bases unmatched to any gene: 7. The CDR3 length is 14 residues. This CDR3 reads CASTTQGAGYGYTF. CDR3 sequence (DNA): TGTGCCAGCACCACACAGGGGGCCGGCTATGGCTACACCTTC.

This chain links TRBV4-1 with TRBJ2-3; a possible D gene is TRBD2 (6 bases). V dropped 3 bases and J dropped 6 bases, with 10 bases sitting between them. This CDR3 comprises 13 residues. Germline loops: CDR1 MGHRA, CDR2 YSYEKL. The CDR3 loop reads CASSHPRGDTQYF. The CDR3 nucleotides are TGCGCCAGCAGCCATCCTCGGGGGGATACGCAGTATTTT.

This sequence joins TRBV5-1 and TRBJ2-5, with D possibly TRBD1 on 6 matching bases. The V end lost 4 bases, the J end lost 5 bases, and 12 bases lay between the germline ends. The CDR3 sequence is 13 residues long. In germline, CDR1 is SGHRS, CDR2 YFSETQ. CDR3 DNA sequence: TGCGCCAGCAGCGCTGACAGGAGGGAGACCCAGTACTTC. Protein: CASSADRRETQYF. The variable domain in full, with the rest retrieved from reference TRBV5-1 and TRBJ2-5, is KAGVTQTPRYLIKTRGQQVTLSCSPISGHRSVSWYQQTPGQGLQFLFEYFSETQRNKGNFPGRFSGRQFSNSRSEMNVSTLELGDSALYLCASSADRRETQYFGPGTRLLVL.

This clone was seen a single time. DNA of the CDR3: TGTGCCAGCACCCCCCTAGCGGGGGAGCACCAAGAGACCCAGTACTTC. This gives the protein CASTPLAGEHQETQYF. This rearrangement joins TRBV28 to TRBJ2-5, with 10 bases that match TRBD2. Trimming took 7 bases from V and 0 from J; bases not matched to a gene: 8. Germline-derived CDR1 and CDR2 are MDHEN and SYDVKM. The CDR3 loop spans 16 amino acids.

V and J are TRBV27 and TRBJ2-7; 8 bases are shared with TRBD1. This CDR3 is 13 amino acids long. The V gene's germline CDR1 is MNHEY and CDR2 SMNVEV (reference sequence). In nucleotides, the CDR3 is TGTGTCTCTCAGGGGGCGAGCTCCTACGAGCAGTACTTC. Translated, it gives CVSQGASSYEQYF.

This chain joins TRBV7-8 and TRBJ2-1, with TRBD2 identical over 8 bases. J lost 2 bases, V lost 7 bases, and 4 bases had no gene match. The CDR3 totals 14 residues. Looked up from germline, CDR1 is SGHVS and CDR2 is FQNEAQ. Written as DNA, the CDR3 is TGTGCCAGCAATAGCGGGAAGACCTACAATGAGCAGTTCTTC. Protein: CASNSGKTYNEQFF.

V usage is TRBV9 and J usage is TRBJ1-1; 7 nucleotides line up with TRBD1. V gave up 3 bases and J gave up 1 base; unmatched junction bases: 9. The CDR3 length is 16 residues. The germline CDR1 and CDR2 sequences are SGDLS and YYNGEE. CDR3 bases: TGTGCCAGCAGCGGATCGGTGTACAGGGGGAACACTGAAGCTTTCTTT. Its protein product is CASSGSVYRGNTEAFF. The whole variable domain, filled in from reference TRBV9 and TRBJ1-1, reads DSGVTQTPKHLITATGQRVTLRCSPRSGDLSVYWYQQSLDQGLQFLIQYYNGEERAKGNILERFSAQQFPDLHSELNLSSLELGDSALYFCASSGSVYRGNTEAFFGQGTRLTVV.

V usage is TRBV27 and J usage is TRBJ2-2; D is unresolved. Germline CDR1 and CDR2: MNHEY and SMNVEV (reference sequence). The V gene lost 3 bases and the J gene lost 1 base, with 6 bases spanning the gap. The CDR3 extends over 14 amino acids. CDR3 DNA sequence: TGTGCCAGCAGTTTTAGCAGGAACACCGGGGAGCTGTTTTTT. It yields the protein CASSFSRNTGELFF.

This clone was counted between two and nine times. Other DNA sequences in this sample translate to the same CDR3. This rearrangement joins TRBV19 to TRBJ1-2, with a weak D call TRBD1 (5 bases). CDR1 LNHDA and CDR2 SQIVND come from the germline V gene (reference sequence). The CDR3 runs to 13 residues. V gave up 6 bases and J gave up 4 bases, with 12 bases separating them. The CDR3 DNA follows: TGTGCCAGTAGCCCGGGGGTTGGCTATGGCTACACCTTC. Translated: CASSPGVGYGYTF.

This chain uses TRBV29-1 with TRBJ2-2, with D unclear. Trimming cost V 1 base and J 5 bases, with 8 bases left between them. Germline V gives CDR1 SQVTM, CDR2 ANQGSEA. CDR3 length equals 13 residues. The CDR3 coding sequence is TGCAGCGTTGAAGGCAGTATTACCGGGGAGCTGTTTTTT. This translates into CSVEGSITGELFF.

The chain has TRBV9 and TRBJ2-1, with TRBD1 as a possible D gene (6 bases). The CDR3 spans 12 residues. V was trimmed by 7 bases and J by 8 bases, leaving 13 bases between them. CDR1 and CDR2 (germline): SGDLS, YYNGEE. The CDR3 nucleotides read TGTGCCAGCGGGACACTCAGAGATGAGCAGTTCTTC. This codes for CASGTLRDEQFF.